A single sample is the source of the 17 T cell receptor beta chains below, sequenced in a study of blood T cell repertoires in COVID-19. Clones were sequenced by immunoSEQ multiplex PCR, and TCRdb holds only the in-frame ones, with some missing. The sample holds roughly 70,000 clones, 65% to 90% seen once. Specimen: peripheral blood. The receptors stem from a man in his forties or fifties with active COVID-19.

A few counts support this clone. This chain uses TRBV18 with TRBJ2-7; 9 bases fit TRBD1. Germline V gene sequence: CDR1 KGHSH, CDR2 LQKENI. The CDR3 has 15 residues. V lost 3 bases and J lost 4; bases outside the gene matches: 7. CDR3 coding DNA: TGTGCCAGCTCACCCGTGACAGGGGGAAGGTACGAGCAGTACTTC. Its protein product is CASSPVTGGRYEQYF. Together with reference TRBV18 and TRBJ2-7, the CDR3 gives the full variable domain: NAGVMQNPRHLVRRRGQEARLRCSPMKGHSHVYWYRQLPEEGLKFMVYLQKENIIDESGMPKERFSAEFPKEGPSILRIQQVVRGDSAAYFCASSPVTGGRYEQYFGPGTRLTVT.

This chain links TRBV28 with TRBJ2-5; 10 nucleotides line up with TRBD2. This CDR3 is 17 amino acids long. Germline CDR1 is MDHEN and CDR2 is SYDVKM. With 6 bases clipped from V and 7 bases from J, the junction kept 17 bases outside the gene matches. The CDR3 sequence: CASSRSGLAADVGTQYF. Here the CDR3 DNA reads TGTGCCAGCAGCCGCTCCGGACTAGCGGCGGATGTGGGGACCCAGTACTTC.

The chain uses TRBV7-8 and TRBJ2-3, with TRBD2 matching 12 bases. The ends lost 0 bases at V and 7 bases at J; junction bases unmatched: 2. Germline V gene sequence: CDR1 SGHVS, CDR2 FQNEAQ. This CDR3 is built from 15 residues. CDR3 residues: CASSLARTSGNTQYF. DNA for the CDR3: TGTGCCAGCAGCTTAGCTCGGACTAGCGGGAATACGCAGTATTTT.

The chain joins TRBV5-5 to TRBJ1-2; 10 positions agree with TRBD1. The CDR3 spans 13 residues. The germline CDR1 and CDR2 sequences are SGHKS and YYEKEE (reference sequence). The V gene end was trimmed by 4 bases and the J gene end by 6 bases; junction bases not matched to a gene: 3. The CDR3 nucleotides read TGTGCCAGCAGCAAGACAGGGGGCGATGGCTACACCTTC. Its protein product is CASSKTGGDGYTF.

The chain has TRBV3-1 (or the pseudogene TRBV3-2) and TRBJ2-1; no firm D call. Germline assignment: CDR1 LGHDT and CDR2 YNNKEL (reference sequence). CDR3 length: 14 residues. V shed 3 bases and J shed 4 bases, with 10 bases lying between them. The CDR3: CASSQARRYNEQFF. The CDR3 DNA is TGTGCCAGCAGCCAGGCTAGAAGGTACAATGAGCAGTTCTTC.

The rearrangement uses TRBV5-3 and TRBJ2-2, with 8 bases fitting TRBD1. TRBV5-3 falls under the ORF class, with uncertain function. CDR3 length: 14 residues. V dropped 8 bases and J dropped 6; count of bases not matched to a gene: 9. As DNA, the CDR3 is TGTGCCAGGACCACCGGGACAGGCGCCGGGGAGCTGTTTTTT. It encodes CARTTGTGAGELFF.

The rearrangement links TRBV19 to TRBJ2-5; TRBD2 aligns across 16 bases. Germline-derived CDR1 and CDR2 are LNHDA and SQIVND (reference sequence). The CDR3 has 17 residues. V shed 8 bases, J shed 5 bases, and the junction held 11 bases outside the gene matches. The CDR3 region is CASGSGTSGRAGETQYF. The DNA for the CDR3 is TGTGCCAGTGGCTCCGGGACTAGCGGGAGGGCCGGCGAGACCCAGTACTTC. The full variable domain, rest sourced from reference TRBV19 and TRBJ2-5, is DGGITQSPKYLFRKEGQNVTLSCEQNLNHDAMYWYRQDPGQGLRLIYYSQIVNDFQKGDIAEGYSVSREKKESFPLTVTSAQKNPTAFYLCASGSGTSGRAGETQYFGPGTRLLVL.

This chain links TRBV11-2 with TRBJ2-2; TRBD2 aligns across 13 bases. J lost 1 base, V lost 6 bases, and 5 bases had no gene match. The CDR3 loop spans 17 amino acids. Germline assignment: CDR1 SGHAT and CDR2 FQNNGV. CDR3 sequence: CASRGGLAGKNTGELFF. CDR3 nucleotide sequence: TGTGCCAGCAGGGGGGGACTAGCGGGAAAGAACACCGGGGAGCTGTTTTTT.

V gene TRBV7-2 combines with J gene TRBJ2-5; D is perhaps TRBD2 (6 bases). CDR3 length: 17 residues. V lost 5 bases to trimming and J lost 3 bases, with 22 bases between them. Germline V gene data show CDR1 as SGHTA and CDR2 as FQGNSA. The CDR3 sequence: CASSPRGSSGEKETQYF. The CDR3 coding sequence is TGTGCCAGCAGCCCCCGGGGGAGTAGCGGCGAAAAAGAGACCCAGTACTTC.

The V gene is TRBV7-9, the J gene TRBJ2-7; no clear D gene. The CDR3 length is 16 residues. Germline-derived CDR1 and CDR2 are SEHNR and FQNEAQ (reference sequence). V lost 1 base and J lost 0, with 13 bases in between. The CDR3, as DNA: TGTGCCAGCAGCTTAGGGGCCGGCCCGAGCTCCTACGAGCAGTACTTC. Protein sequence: CASSLGAGPSSYEQYF. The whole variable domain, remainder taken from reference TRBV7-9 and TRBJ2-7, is DTGVSQNPRHKITKRGQNVTFRCDPISEHNRLYWYRQTLGQGPEFLTYFQNEAQLEKSRLLSDRFSAERPKGSFSTLEIQRTEQGDSAMYLCASSLGAGPSSYEQYFGPGTRLTVT.

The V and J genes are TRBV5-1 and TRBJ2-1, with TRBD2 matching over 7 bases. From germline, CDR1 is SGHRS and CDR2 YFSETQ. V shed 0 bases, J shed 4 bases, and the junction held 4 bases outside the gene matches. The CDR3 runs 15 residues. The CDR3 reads CASSLEGGGYNEQFF. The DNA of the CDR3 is TGCGCCAGCAGCTTGGAGGGCGGGGGTTACAATGAGCAGTTCTTC.

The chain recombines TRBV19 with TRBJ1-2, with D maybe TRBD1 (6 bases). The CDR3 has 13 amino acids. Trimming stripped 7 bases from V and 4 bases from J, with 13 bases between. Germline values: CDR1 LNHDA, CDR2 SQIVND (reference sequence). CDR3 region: CASMTYRAYGYTF. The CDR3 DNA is TGTGCCAGTATGACCTACAGGGCCTATGGCTACACCTTC. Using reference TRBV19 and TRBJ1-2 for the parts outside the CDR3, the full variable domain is DGGITQSPKYLFRKEGQNVTLSCEQNLNHDAMYWYRQDPGQGLRLIYYSQIVNDFQKGDIAEGYSVSREKKESFPLTVTSAQKNPTAFYLCASMTYRAYGYTFGSGTRLTVV.

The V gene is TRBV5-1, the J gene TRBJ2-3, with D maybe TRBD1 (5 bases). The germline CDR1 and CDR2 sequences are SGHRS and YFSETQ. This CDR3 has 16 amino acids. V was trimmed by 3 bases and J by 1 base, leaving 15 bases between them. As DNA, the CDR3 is TGCGCCAGCAGCTGGTCCAGGGCAGACGGCACAGATACGCAGTATTTT. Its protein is CASSWSRADGTDTQYF.

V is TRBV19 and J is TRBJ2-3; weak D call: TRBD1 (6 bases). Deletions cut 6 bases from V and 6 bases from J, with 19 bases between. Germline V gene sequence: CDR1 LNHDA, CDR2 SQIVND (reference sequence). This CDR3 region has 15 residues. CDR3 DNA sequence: TGTGCCAGTAGGTTAACAGGGCTTTCCACGGATACGCAGTATTTT. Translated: CASRLTGLSTDTQYF.

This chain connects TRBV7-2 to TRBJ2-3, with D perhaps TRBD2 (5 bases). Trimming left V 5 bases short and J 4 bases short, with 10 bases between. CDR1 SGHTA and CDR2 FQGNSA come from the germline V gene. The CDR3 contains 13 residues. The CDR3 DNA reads TGTGCCAGCAGCCGTACTAGTCCAGATACGCAGTATTTT. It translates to CASSRTSPDTQYF.

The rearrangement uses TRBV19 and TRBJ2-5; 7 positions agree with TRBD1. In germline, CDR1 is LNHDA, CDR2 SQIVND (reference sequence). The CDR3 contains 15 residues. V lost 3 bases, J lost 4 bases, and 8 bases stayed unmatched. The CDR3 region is CASSMFGRGSETQYF. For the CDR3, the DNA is TGTGCCAGTAGTATGTTTGGCAGGGGGTCAGAGACCCAGTACTTC.

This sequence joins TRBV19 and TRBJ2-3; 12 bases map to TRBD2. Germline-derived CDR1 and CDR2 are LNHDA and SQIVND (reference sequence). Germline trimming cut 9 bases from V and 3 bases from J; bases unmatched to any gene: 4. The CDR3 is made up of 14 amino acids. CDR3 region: CASRLAGVTDTQYF. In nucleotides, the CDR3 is TGTGCCAGCCGACTAGCGGGGGTTACAGATACGCAGTATTTT.